The T cell receptor beta chain under discussion was sequenced for a study of response to subunit inactivated influenza vaccine. TCRdb re-called the RT-PCR reads with MiXCR, one entry per CDR3 protein. The sample contains about 570,000 distinct CDR3 sequences, around 11% of which appear only once. This clonotype was detected only a few times. Separately, the same data were catalogued under a study of T cells expressing NK-cell markers. That paper states: Researchers built TCR beta cDNA using 5'RACE template switching with UMIs.

This TCR came from a man in his forties or fifties who received an inactivated influenza vaccine. The input for sequencing was PBMCs from blood, taken on the day of vaccination.

The CDR3 reads CASRGRGSVYEQYF. For the CDR3, the DNA is TGTGCCAGTCGAGGACGCGGGAGCGTATACGAGCAGTACTTC. The V and J genes are TRBV19 and TRBJ2-7, with 7 bases lining up with TRBD2. Germline CDR1 LNHDA, CDR2 SQIVND (reference sequence). This CDR3 has 14 amino acids. V lost 8 bases and J lost 4; bases outside the gene matches: 11.